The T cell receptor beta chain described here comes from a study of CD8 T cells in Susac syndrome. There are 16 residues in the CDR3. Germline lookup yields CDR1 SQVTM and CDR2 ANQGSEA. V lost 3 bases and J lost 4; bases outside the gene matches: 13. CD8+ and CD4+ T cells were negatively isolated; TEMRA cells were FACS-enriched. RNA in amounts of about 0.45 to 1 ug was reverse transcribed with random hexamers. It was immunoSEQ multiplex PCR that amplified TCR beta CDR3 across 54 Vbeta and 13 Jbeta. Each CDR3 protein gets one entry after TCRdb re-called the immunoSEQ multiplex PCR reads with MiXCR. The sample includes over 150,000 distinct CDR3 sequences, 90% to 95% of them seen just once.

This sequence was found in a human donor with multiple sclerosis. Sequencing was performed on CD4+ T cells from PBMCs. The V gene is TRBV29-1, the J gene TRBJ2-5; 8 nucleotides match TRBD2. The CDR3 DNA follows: TGCAGCGTTGAGATTAACGGGAGGGTTGTCGGAGAGACCCAGTACTTC. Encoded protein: CSVEINGRVVGETQYF.